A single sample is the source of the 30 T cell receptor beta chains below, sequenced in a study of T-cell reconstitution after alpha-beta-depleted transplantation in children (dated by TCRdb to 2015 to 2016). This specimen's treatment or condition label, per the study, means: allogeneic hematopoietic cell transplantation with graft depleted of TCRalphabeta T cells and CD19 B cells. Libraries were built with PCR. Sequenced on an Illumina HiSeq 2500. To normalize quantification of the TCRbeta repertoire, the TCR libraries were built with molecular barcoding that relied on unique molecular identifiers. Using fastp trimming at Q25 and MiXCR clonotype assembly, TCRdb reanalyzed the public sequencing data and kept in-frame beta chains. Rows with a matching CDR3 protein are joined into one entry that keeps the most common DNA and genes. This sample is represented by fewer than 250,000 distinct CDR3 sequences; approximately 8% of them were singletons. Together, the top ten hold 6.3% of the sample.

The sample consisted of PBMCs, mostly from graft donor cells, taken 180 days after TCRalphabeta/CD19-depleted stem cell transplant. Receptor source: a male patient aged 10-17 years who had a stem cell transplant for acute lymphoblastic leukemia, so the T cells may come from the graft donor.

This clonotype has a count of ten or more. This CDR3 reads CASSEERSGGITRETQYF. The CDR3 DNA reads TGTGCCAGCAGTGAAGAGCGTAGCGGGGGGATCACCCGGGAGACCCAGTACTTC. The rearrangement links TRBV2 to TRBJ2-5; 10 nucleotides agree with TRBD2. The CDR3 is 18 amino acids. J was trimmed by 5 bases and V by 1 base; bases with no gene match: 13. The germline gives CDR1 SNHLY, CDR2 FYNNEI. Supplemented by reference TRBV2 and TRBJ2-5, the full variable domain reads EPEVTQTPSHQVTQMGQEVILRCVPISNHLYFYWYRQILGQKVEFLVSFYNNEISEKSEIFDDQFSVERPDGSNFTLKIRSTKLEDSAMYFCASSEERSGGITRETQYFGPGTRLLVL.

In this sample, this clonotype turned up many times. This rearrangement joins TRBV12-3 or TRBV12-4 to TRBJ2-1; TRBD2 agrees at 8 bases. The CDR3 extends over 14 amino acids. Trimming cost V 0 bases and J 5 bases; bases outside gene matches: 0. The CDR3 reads CASSLATSDNEQFF. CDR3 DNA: TGTGCCAGCAGTTTAGCGACTAGCGACAATGAGCAGTTCTTC.

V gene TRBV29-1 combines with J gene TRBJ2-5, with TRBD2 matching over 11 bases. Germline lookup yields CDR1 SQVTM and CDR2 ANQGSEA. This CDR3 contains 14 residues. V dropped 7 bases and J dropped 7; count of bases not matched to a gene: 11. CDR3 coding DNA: TGCAGCGCGCTAGCGGGGGGCGTCAGGCGGACCCAGTACTTC. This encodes CSALAGGVRRTQYF. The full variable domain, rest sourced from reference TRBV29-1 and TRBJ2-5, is SAVISQKPSRDICQRGTSLTIQCQVDSQVTMMFWYRQQPGQSLTLIATANQGSEATYESGFVIDKFPISRPNLTFSTLTVSNMSPEDSSIYLCSALAGGVRRTQYFGPGTRLLVL.

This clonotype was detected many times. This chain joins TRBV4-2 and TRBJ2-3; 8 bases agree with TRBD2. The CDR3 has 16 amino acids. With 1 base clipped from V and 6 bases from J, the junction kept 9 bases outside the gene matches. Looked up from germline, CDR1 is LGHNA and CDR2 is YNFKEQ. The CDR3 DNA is TGTGCCAGCAGCCAAGGGCCAGCGGGGGTAGGGGATACGCAGTATTTT. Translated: CASSQGPAGVGDTQYF.

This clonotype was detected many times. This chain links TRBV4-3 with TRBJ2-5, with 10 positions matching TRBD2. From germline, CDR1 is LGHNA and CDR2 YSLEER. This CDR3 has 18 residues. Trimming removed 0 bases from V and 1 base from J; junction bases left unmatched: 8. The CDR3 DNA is TGCGCCAGCAGCCAAGAGGGGCTAGCGGGGGAGCTCCAAGAGACCCAGTACTTC. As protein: CASSQEGLAGELQETQYF.

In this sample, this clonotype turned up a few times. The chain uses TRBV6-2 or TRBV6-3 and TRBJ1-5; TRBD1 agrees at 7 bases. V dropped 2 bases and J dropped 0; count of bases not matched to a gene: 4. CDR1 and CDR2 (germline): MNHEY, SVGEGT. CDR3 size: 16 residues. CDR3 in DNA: TGTGCCAGCAGTTACGGGGGACAGAATAGCAATCAGCCCCAGCATTTT. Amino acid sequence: CASSYGGQNSNQPQHF.

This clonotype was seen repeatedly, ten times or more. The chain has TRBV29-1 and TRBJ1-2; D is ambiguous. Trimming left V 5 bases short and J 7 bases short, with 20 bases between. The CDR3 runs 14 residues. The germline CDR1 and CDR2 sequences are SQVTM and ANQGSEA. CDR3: CSVSSWRVGGGYTF. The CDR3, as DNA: TGCAGCGTTTCTTCCTGGAGAGTAGGCGGTGGCTACACCTTC.

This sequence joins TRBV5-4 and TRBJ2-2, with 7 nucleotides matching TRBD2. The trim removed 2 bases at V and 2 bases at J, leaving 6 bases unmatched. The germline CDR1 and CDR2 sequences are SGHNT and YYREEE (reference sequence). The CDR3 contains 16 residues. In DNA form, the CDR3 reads TGTGCCAGCAGCTTACCGGGACTAATAAACACCGGGGAGCTGTTTTTT. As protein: CASSLPGLINTGELFF.

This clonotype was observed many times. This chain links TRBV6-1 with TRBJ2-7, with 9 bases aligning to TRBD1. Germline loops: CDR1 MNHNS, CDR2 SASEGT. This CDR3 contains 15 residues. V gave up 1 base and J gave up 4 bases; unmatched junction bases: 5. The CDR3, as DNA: TGTGCCAGCAGTGAAGGAACAGGGGGCTGGTACGAGCAGTACTTC. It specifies CASSEGTGGWYEQYF.

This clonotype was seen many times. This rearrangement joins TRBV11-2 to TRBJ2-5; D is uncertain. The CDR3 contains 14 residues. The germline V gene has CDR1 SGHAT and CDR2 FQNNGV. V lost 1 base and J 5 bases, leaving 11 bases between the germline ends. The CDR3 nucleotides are TGTGCCAGCAGCTTAGGGGATCACCGCGAGACCCAGTACTTC. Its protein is CASSLGDHRETQYF.

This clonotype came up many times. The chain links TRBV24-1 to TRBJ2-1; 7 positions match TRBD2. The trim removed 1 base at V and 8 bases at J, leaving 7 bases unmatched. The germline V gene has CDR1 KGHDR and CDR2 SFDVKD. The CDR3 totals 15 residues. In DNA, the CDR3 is TGTGCCACCAGTGATTTTGGGGGGGTACGGGATGAGCAGTTCTTC. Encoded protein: CATSDFGGVRDEQFF.

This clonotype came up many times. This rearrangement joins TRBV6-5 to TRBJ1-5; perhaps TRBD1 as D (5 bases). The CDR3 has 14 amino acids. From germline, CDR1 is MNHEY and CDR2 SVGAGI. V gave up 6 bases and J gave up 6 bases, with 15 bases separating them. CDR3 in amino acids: CASSWAGKGQPQHF. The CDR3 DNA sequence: TGTGCCAGCAGCTGGGCAGGGAAAGGTCAGCCCCAGCATTTT.

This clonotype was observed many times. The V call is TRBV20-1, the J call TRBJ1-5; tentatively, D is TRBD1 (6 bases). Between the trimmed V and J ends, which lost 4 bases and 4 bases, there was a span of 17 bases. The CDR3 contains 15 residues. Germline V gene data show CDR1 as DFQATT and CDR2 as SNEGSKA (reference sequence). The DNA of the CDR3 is TGCAGTGCTATAGAATTGGGACATATGAATCAGCCCCAGCATTTT. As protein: CSAIELGHMNQPQHF.

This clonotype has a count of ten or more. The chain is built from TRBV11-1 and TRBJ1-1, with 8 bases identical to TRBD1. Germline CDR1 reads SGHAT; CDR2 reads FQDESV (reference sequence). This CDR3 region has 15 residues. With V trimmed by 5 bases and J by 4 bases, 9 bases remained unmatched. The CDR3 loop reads CASSPRTGYGTEAFF. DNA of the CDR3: TGTGCCAGCAGCCCGAGGACAGGGTACGGCACTGAAGCTTTCTTT.

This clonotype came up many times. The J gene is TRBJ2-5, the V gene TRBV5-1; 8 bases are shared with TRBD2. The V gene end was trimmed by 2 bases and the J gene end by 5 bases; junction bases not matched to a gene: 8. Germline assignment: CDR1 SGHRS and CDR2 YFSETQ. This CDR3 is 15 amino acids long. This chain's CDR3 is CASSLSSPGGETQYF. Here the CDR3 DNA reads TGCGCCAGCAGCTTATCTAGCCCGGGGGGGGAGACCCAGTACTTC.

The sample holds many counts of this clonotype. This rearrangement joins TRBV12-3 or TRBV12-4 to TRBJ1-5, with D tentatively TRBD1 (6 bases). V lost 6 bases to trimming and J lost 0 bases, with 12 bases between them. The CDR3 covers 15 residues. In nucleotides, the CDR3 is TGTGCCAGCAGCCAGGGGTTACATAGCAATCAGCCCCAGCATTTT. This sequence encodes CASSQGLHSNQPQHF.

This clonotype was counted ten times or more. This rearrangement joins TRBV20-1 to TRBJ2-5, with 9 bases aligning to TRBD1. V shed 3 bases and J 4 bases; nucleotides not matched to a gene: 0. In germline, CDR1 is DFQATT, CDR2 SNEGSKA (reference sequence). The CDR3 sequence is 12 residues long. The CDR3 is CSARGQGETQYF. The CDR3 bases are TGCAGTGCTAGGGGACAGGGAGAGACCCAGTACTTC.

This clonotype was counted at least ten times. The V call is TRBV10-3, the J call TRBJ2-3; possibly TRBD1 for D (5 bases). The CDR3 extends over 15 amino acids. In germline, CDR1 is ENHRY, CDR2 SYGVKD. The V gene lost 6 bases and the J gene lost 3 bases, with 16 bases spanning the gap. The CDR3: CAIRRQPLQTDTQYF. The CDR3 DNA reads TGTGCCATCAGGAGACAGCCCCTACAGACAGATACGCAGTATTTT.

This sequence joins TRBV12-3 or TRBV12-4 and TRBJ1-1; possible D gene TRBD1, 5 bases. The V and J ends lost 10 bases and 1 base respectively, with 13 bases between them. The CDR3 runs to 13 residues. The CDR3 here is CAITGLTNTEAFF. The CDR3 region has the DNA TGTGCCATTACGGGACTGACGAACACTGAAGCTTTCTTT.

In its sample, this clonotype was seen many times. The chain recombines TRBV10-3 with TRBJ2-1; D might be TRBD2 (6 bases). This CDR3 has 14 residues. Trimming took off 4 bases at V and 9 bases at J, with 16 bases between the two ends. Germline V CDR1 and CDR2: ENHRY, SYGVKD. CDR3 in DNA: TGTGCCATCAGTGCGCGGGACTCGACCAGTGAGCAGTTCTTC. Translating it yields CAISARDSTSEQFF.

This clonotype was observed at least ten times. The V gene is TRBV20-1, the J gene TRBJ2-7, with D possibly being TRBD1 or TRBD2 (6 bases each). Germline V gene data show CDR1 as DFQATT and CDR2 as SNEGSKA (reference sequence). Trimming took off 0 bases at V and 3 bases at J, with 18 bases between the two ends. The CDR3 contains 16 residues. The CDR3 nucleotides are TGCAGTGCTAGAGATGGAGGGGTACAGGGCCGCTACGAGCAGTACTTC. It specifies CSARDGGVQGRYEQYF.

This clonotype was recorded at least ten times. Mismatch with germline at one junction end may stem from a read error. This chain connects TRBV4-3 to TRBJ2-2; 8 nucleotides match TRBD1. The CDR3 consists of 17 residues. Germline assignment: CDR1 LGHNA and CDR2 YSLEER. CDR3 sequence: CASSKESGTGNTGELFF. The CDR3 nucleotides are TGCGCCAGCAGCAAAGAATCCGGGACAGGGAACACCGGGGAGCTGTTTTTT.

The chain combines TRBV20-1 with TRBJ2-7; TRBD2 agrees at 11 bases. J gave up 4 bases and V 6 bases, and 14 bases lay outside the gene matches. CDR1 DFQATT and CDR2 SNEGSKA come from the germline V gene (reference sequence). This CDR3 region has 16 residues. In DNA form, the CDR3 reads TGCAGTGCCATCGACACGACTAGCGGGATGGGGTACGAGCAGTACTTC. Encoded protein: CSAIDTTSGMGYEQYF.

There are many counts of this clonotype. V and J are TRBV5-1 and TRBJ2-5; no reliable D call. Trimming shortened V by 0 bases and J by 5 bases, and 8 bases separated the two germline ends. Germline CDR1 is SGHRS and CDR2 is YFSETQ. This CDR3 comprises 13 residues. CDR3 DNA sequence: TGCGCCAGCAGCTTGGGGAGCGCGGAGACCCAGTACTTC. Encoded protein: CASSLGSAETQYF.

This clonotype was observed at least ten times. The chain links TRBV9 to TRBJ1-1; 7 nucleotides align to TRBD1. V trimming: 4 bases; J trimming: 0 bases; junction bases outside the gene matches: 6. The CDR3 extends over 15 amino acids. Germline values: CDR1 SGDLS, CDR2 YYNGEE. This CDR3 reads CASSSQTGLNTEAFF. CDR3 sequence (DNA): TGTGCCAGCAGCTCCCAGACAGGGTTGAACACTGAAGCTTTCTTT.

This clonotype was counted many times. Here the CDR3 reads CASSLAGDGYTF. CDR3 bases: TGCGCCAGCAGCTTGGCCGGGGATGGCTACACCTTC. The chain recombines TRBV5-1 with TRBJ1-2; no firm D call. This CDR3 has 12 residues. CDR1 and CDR2 (germline): SGHRS, YFSETQ. With 0 bases removed from V and 6 bases from J, the gap between germline ends came to 6 bases. Full variable domain (rest looked up from reference TRBV5-1 and TRBJ1-2): KAGVTQTPRYLIKTRGQQVTLSCSPISGHRSVSWYQQTPGQGLQFLFEYFSETQRNKGNFPGRFSGRQFSNSRSEMNVSTLELGDSALYLCASSLAGDGYTFGSGTRLTVV.

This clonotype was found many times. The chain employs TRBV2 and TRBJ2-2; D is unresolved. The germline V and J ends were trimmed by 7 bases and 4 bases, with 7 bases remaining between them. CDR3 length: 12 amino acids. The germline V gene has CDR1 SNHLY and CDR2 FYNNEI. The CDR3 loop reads CASTRFTGELFF. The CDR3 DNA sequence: TGTGCCAGCACCCGGTTCACCGGGGAGCTGTTTTTT.

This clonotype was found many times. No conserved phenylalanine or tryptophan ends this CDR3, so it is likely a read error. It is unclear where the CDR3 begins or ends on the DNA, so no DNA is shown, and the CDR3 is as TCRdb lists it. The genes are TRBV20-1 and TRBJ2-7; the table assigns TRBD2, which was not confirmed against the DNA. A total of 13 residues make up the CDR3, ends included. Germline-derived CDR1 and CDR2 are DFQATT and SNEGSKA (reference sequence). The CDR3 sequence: CSARSGTSGRVGI.

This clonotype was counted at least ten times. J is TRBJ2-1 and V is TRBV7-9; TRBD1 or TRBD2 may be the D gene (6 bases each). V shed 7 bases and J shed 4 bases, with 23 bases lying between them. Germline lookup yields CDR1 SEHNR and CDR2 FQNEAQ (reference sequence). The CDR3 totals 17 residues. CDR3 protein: CASIEMVVGGPYNEQFF. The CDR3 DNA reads TGTGCCAGCATCGAAATGGTGGTCGGGGGCCCTTACAATGAGCAGTTCTTC.

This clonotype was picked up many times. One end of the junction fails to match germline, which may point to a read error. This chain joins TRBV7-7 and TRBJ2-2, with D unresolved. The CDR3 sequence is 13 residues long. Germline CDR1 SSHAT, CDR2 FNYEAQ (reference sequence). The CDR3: CASSPWGTAELFF. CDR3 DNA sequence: TGTGCCAGCAGCCCTTGGGGAACCGCGGAGCTGTTTTTT.